This T cell receptor (beta chain) emerged from a study of cytomegalovirus exposure and HLA in healthy donors. Primers: 60 Vbeta forward and 13 Jbeta reverse. The table came from immunoSEQ multiplex PCR; TCRdb's copy has only in-frame clones and leaves some out. This repertoire shows about 180,000 clones, more than 75% found once; its top ten account for approximately 1.5%. The V gene end was trimmed by 4 bases and the J gene end by 13 bases; junction bases not matched to a gene: 14. Germline V gene data show CDR1 as SGHAT and CDR2 as FQNNGV. CDR3 size: 15 residues. The TCR was taken from a middle-aged man in good health and CMV-seronegative. The sample was PBMCs. The chain joins TRBV11-2 to TRBJ2-2; 8 bases fit TRBD2. CDR3 sequence: CASSSRGAGVPGLFF. Here the CDR3 DNA reads TGTGCCAGCAGCTCTCGGGGAGCGGGAGTCCCCGGGCTGTTTTTT. Drawing the rest from reference TRBV11-2 and TRBJ2-2, the complete variable domain is EAGVAQSPRYKIIEKRQSVAFWCNPISGHATLYWYQQILGQGPKLLIQFQNNGVVDDSQLPKDRFSAERLKGVDSTLKIQPAKLEDSAVYLCASSSRGAGVPGLFFGEGSRLTVL.